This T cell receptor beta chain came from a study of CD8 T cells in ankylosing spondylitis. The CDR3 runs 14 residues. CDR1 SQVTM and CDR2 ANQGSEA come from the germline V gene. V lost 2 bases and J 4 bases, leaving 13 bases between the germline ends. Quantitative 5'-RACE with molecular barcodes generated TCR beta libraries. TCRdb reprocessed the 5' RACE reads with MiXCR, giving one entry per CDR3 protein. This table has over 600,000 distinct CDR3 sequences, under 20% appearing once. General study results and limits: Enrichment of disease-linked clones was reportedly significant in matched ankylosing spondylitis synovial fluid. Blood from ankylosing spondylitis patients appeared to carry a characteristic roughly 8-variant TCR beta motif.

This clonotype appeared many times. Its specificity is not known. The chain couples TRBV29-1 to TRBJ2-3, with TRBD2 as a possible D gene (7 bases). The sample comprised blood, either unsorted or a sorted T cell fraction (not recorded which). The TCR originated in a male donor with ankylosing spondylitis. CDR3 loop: CSVERGARADTQYF. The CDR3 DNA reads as TGCAGCGTTGAACGGGGGGCGCGCGCAGATACGCAGTATTTT.